The present T cell receptor beta chain was sequenced within a study of CD8 T cells in Susac syndrome. This clonotype was found once. CD8+ and CD4+ T cells from blood underwent TCR beta sequencing, which was carried out in a high-throughput format. Random hexamers were used to reverse transcribe the RNA input (about 0.45 to 1 ug). Via MiXCR, TCRdb re-called the immunoSEQ multiplex PCR reads, giving one row per CDR3 protein. The repertoire holds 160,000 or so distinct CDR3 sequences, with approximately 94% as singletons. The CDR3 covers 13 residues. V gave up 3 bases and J gave up 4 bases, with 9 bases separating them.

The V and J genes are TRBV12-3 or TRBV12-4 and TRBJ1-2; D is undetermined. The origin of this receptor is a human donor with Susac syndrome. The sequencing input was CD4+ T cells from PBMCs. CDR3 nucleotide sequence: TGTGCCAGCAGTTTCGTTCCCGCCTATGGCTACACCTTC. It codes for CASSFVPAYGYTF.